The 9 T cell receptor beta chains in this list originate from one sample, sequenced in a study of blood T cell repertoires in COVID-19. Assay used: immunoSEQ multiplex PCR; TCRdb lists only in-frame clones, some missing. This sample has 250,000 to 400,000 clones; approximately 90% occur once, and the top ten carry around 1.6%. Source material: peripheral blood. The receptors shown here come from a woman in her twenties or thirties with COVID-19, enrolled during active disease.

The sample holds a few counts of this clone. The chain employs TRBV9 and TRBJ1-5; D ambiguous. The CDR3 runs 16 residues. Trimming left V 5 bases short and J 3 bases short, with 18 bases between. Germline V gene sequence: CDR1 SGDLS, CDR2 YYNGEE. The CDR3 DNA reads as TGTGCCAGCAGTGCATTTTTGGGCAGACCCAATCAGCCCCAGCATTTT. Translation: CASSAFLGRPNQPQHF.

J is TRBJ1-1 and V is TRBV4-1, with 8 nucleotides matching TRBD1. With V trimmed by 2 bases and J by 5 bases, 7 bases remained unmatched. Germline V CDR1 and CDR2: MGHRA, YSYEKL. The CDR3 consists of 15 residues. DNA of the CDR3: TGCGCCAGCAGCCAAAGCGGACAGGGTTGGACTGAAGCTTTCTTT. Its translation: CASSQSGQGWTEAFF.

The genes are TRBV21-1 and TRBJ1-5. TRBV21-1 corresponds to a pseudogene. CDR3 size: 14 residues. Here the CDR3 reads CASSKGGGGQPQHF. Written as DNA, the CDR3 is TGTGCCAGCAGTAAAGGGGGGGGCGGTCAGCCCCAGCATTTT.

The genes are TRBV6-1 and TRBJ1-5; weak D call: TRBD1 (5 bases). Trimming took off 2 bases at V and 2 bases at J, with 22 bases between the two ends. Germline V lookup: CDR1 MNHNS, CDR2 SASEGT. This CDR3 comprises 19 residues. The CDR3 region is CASSEFVGLYSEGNQPQHF. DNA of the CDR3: TGTGCCAGCAGTGAATTTGTGGGGCTCTATTCCGAGGGCAATCAGCCCCAGCATTTT.

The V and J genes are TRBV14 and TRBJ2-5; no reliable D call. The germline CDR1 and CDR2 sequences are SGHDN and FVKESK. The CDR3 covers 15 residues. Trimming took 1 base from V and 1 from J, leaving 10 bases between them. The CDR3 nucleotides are TGTGCCAGCAGCCAAGTGGGCAGCTTCCAAGAGACCCAGTACTTC. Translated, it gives CASSQVGSFQETQYF.

Written as DNA, the CDR3 is TGTGCTAGTCGAGGCGGGGGAGCCCTCGAGACCCAGTACTTC. This translates into CASRGGGALETQYF. V usage is TRBV12-5 and J usage is TRBJ2-5; TRBD2 matches 7 bases. The CDR3 contains 14 residues. The V segment lost 8 bases and the J segment 5 bases; nucleotides outside the gene matches: 11. Germline assignment: CDR1 LGHNT and CDR2 FRNRAP.

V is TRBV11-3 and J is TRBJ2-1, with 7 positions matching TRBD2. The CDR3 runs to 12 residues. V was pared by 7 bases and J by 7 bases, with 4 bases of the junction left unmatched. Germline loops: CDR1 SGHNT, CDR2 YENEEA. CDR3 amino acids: CASTRTRNEQFF. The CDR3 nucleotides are TGTGCCAGCACCCGGACTAGGAATGAGCAGTTCTTC.

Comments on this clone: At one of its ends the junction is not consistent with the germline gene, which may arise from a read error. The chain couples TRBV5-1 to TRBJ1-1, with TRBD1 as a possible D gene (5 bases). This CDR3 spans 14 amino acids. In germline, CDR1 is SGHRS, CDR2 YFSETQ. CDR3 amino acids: CASSPSGRDRPKLF. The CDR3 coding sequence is TGCGCCAGCAGCCCGTCGGGGAGGGACCGACCGAAACTCTTT.

This CDR3 is CSVLVRRGYTF. The CDR3 DNA sequence: TGCAGCGTTCTGGTCCGGAGAGGCTACACCTTC. This rearrangement joins TRBV29-1 to TRBJ1-2; no reliable D call. This CDR3 spans 11 amino acids. V lost 5 bases and J lost 8, with 12 bases in between. CDR1 is SQVTM and CDR2 is ANQGSEA in the germline V gene.